Listed here is a single T cell receptor beta chain. The antigen is undetermined. Authors of the study amplified TCR beta CDR3 regions from RNA transcripts. HTBI primers were employed in a first-round RT-PCR of the TCR CDR3. Using its own MiXCR run on the multiplex PCR reads, TCRdb lists one record per CDR3 protein. The data show 45,000 to 50,000 distinct CDR3 sequences, with more than 40% seen just once and roughly 32% held by the top ten. Across 18 months, stable Graves' hyperthyroidism was marked by no progression to ophthalmopathy. These patients, aged 18 to 65, had recently diagnosed hyperthyroidism lasting under 2 months. Exclusions: uncontrolled infection, other autoimmune disease, pregnancy, lactation. The source of the sample is a study of T cells in Graves' hyperthyroidism and ophthalmopathy. Trimming stripped 6 bases from V and 1 base from J, with 9 bases between. CDR3 length equals 13 residues. Germline V gives CDR1 MNHEY, CDR2 SVGAGI.

Whole-study results and caveats: Among clonotypes expanded in thyroid above 0.001, most were also found in blood.

This TCR was sampled from a woman aged 50 to 60 with Graves' hyperthyroidism. The sequencing input was peripheral blood or thyroid tissue (not recorded which). This rearrangement joins TRBV6-5 to TRBJ1-2; D is unresolved. CDR3 region: CASSSARNYGYTF. DNA for the CDR3: TGTGCCAGCAGCTCTGCTCGTAACTATGGCTACACCTTC.